Each of the 10 T cell receptor beta chains below was sequenced from the same sample in a study of cytomegalovirus exposure and HLA in healthy donors (dated by TCRdb to the late 2010s). Receptors were amplified or captured by the immunoSEQ multiplex PCR assay. The multiplex PCR relied on a mix of 60 forward primers for TCR Vbeta segments and 13 reverse primers for TCR Jbeta segments. This is the immuneACCESS table as TCRdb keeps it, with only in-frame sequences that have V and J called. A part of the clones is gone; compared with another copy, unresolved V genes explain less than half, and the rest is unexplained. In all, the sample holds 150,000 to 200,000 clones, and roughly 79% of those were seen once. The ten largest account for 4.9% of the sample. The sample comprised PBMCs. These receptors came from a woman under 30 in good health and CMV-seropositive.

J is TRBJ2-7 and V is TRBV4-1, with D hard to call. Looked up from germline, CDR1 is MGHRA and CDR2 is YSYEKL. The germline V and J ends were trimmed by 0 bases and 7 bases, with 19 bases remaining between them. This CDR3 region has 16 residues. CDR3 loop: CASSQEGLGSLGEQYF. In DNA, the CDR3 is TGCGCCAGCAGCCAAGAGGGTCTCGGGTCTCTCGGGGAGCAGTACTTC.

This clone was detected only a few times. V gene TRBV25-1 combines with J gene TRBJ1-5; 8 nucleotides align to TRBD1. V gave up 9 bases and J gave up 0 bases; unmatched junction bases: 7. The CDR3 is made up of 15 amino acids. CDR1 is MGHDK, CDR2 SYGVNS, per germline. This chain's CDR3 is CASSQGANSNQPQHF. CDR3 DNA: TGTGCCAGTAGCCAGGGGGCGAATAGCAATCAGCCCCAGCATTTT. Full variable domain (missing parts from reference TRBV25-1 and TRBJ1-5): EADIYQTPRYLVIGTGKKITLECSQTMGHDKMYWYQQDPGMELHLIHYSYGVNSTEKGDLSSESTVSRIRTEHFPLTLESARPSHTSQYLCASSQGANSNQPQHFGDGTRLSIL.

This chain uses TRBV19 with TRBJ1-1, with 8 bases that match TRBD1. The CDR3 extends over 13 amino acids. CDR1 and CDR2 (germline): LNHDA, SQIVND (reference sequence). V trimming: 3 bases; J trimming: 13 bases; junction bases outside the gene matches: 10. In DNA form, the CDR3 reads TGTGCCAGTAGTATCCTCGGACAGGGTTTCTTTTTCTTT. Its translation is CASSILGQGFFFF.

The J gene is TRBJ2-7, the V gene TRBV9; 8 nucleotides match TRBD1. The CDR3 is 14 residues long. V dropped 3 bases and J dropped 1; count of bases not matched to a gene: 3. Germline V gene sequence: CDR1 SGDLS, CDR2 YYNGEE. The CDR3 DNA reads TGTGCCAGCAGCGAACAGGGGGGATCCTACGAGCAGTACTTC. Translating it yields CASSEQGGSYEQYF.

The V gene is TRBV4-1, the J gene TRBJ1-2; TRBD1 might be the D (5 bases). This CDR3 region has 16 residues. Trimming left V 4 bases short and J 2 bases short, with 17 bases between. The germline gives CDR1 MGHRA, CDR2 YSYEKL. CDR3 sequence: CASSRIISTANYGYTF. CDR3 bases: TGCGCCAGCAGCCGAATAATCTCGACAGCGAACTATGGCTACACCTTC.

The chain recombines TRBV7-2 with TRBJ2-7, with 9 positions matching TRBD1. Germline V gene data show CDR1 as SGHTA and CDR2 as FQGNSA. CDR3 length: 17 amino acids. V shed 1 base and J 8 bases; nucleotides not matched to a gene: 15. The CDR3 region has the DNA TGTGCCAGCAGCTTAGGAGGGACAGGGCTAATCGGTAAGAAGCAGTACTTC. Translated: CASSLGGTGLIGKKQYF.

This clone was seen a handful of times. The chain recombines TRBV7-8 with TRBJ1-4; a weak D match, TRBD1 (6 bases). Trimming pared 3 bases from V and 6 bases from J, leaving 8 bases between. This CDR3 is 13 amino acids long. Germline CDR1 and CDR2: SGHVS and FQNEAQ. CDR3 DNA: TGTGCCAGCAGCTTCAGGACAGATGAAAAACTGTTTTTT. It yields the protein CASSFRTDEKLFF.

The J gene is TRBJ1-2, the V gene TRBV12-5, with 8 bases that match TRBD1. This CDR3 has 16 amino acids. After removal of 5 bases from V and 1 base from J, the junction contained 9 bases not matched to a gene. The germline V gene encodes CDR1 LGHNT and CDR2 FRNRAP. The CDR3 DNA reads TGTGCTAGTGGTGTCGGACAGGGAAGGAATAACTATGGCTACACCTTC. It specifies CASGVGQGRNNYGYTF.

The V gene is TRBV2, the J gene TRBJ1-5, with a possible D match to TRBD1 (5 bases). This CDR3 comprises 12 residues. Germline loops: CDR1 SNHLY, CDR2 FYNNEI. Trimming removed 6 bases from V and 4 bases from J, with 7 bases in between. The CDR3 DNA follows: TGTGCCAGCAGCGGGGGAAATCAGCCCCAGCATTTT. It is translated as CASSGGNQPQHF.

The chain has TRBV30 and TRBJ1-2; D perhaps matches TRBD1 (6 bases). This CDR3 contains 13 residues. Trimming removed 0 bases from V and 7 bases from J, with 12 bases in between. Germline CDR1 is GTSNPN and CDR2 is SVGIG (reference sequence). CDR3 nucleotide sequence: TGTGCCTGGAGTGTTGGGGGGGCGGGTGGCTACACCTTC. Its protein is CAWSVGGAGGYTF. Combining the CDR3 with reference TRBV30 and TRBJ1-2 gives the whole variable domain SQTIHQWPATLVQPVGSPLSLECTVEGTSNPNLYWYRQAAGRGLQLLFYSVGIGQISSEVPQNLSASRPQDRQFILSSKKLLLSDSGFYLCAWSVGGAGGYTFGSGTRLTVV.